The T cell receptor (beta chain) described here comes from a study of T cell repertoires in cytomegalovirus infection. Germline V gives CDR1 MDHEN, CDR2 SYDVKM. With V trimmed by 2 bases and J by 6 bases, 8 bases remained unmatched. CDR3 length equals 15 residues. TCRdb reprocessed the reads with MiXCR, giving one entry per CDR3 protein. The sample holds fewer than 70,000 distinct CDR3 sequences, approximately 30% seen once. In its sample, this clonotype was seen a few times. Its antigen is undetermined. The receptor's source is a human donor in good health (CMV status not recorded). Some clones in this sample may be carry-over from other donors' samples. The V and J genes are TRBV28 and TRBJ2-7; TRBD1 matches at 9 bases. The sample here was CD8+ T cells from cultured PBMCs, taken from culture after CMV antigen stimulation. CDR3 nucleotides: TGTGCCAGCAGTTTAAGGGGACAGGGTTTTTCCGAGCAGTACTTC. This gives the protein CASSLRGQGFSEQYF.